These 26 T cell receptor beta chains share one sample of origin, sequenced in a study of blood T cell repertoires in COVID-19. The assay was immunoSEQ multiplex PCR, and TCRdb's table has in-frame clones only and misses some. Of about 220,000 clones listed, 75% to 90% were seen once; the top ten hold just over 3%. The sequencing input was peripheral blood. The source of these receptors is a woman in her twenties or thirties who had recovered from COVID-19.

The CDR3 loop is CASSRGGRGSYEQYF. For the CDR3, the DNA is TGTGCCAGCAGCCGAGGGGGCAGGGGGTCCTACGAGCAGTACTTC. This chain links TRBV7-9 with TRBJ2-7; TRBD1 agrees at 7 bases. This CDR3 is built from 15 residues. V trimming: 5 bases; J trimming: 1 base; junction bases outside the gene matches: 8. CDR1 and CDR2 from the germline V gene are SEHNR and FQNEAQ (reference sequence).

This clone occurred once. This sequence joins TRBV5-6 and TRBJ2-7; 8 positions agree with TRBD1. From germline, CDR1 is SGHDT and CDR2 YYEEEE. V shed 4 bases and J 7 bases; nucleotides not matched to a gene: 7. The length of the CDR3 is 13 residues. Here the CDR3 reads CASSRARGLEQYF. The CDR3 region has the DNA TGTGCCAGCAGCCGGGCCAGGGGGCTTGAGCAGTACTTC.

This clone was seen once. V and J are TRBV2 and TRBJ2-5, with 10 bases fitting TRBD2. The CDR3 length is 13 residues. V shed 5 bases and J 3 bases; nucleotides not matched to a gene: 0. CDR1 and CDR2 from the germline V gene are SNHLY and FYNNEI. CDR3 sequence (DNA): TGTGCCAGCAGTAGCGGGGGGGAAGAGACCCAGTACTTC. Encoded protein: CASSSGGEETQYF.

This clone showed up just once. This chain's CDR3 is CASSAHGTGYQETQYF. The CDR3 coding sequence is TGTGCCAGCAGCGCCCACGGGACAGGGTACCAAGAGACCCAGTACTTC. The rearrangement links TRBV9 to TRBJ2-5, with 9 bases fitting TRBD1. The CDR3 sequence is 16 residues long. The V and J ends lost 3 bases and 0 bases, in that order; junction bases with no gene match: 6. Germline CDR1 reads SGDLS; CDR2 reads YYNGEE.

This sequence joins TRBV10-3 and TRBJ1-6; no clear D. V was trimmed by 5 bases and J by 6 bases, leaving 8 bases between them. This CDR3 spans 13 amino acids. Germline V gives CDR1 ENHRY, CDR2 SYGVKD. The chain's CDR3 is CAISSGGNSPLHF. DNA of the CDR3: TGTGCCATCAGTTCCGGTGGTAATTCACCCCTCCACTTT.

The chain has TRBV19 and TRBJ1-1, with D unresolved. V was pared by 1 base and J by 1 base, with 4 bases between. This CDR3 is built from 13 residues. Germline CDR1 LNHDA, CDR2 SQIVND (reference sequence). CDR3 in amino acids: CASSIGANTEAFF. The CDR3, as DNA: TGTGCCAGTAGTATAGGGGCGAACACTGAAGCTTTCTTT.

The chain has TRBV2 and TRBJ2-1; 7 positions agree with TRBD2. The CDR3 contains 18 residues. V lost 5 bases and J lost 5; bases outside the gene matches: 18. Germline CDR1 SNHLY, CDR2 FYNNEI. CDR3: CASSPERKSPGGHNEQFF. The CDR3 nucleotides read TGTGCCAGCAGTCCTGAGCGCAAGTCACCGGGGGGTCACAATGAGCAGTTCTTC.

The chain links TRBV7-8 to TRBJ2-5, with D possibly being TRBD2 (5 bases). With 5 bases removed from V and 4 bases from J, the gap between germline ends came to 23 bases. Germline CDR1 reads SGHVS; CDR2 reads FQNEAQ. The CDR3 extends over 17 amino acids. CDR3 DNA sequence: TGTGCCAGCAGCCGGTTCGCCGCGGCTAGTCGGGGAGAGACCCAGTACTTC. This codes for CASSRFAAASRGETQYF. The entire variable domain, with the rest obtained from reference TRBV7-8 and TRBJ2-5, is as follows: GAGVSQSPRYKVAKRGQDVALRCDPISGHVSLFWYQQALGQGPEFLTYFQNEAQLDKSGLPSDRFFAERPEGSVSTLKIQRTQQEDSAVYLCASSRFAAASRGETQYFGPGTRLLVL.

The chain uses TRBV27 and TRBJ2-1, with 13 nucleotides matching TRBD2. The CDR3 spans 16 residues. Germline V CDR1 and CDR2: MNHEY, SMNVEV (reference sequence). V was pared by 8 bases and J by 5 bases, with 9 bases of the junction left unmatched. This chain's CDR3 is CASATSGGARNNEQFF. DNA of the CDR3: TGTGCCAGCGCTACTAGCGGGGGGGCCAGGAACAATGAGCAGTTCTTC.

The genes are TRBV5-4 and TRBJ1-2; D is undetermined. Per the germline V gene, CDR1 is SGHNT and CDR2 is YYREEE (reference sequence). This CDR3 has 13 amino acids. The V gene lost 1 base and the J gene lost 6 bases, with 10 bases spanning the gap. CDR3 sequence: CASSLIEEDGYTF. CDR3 DNA: TGTGCCAGCAGCTTGATAGAGGAAGATGGCTACACCTTC.

This chain uses TRBV3-1 (or the pseudogene TRBV3-2) with TRBJ2-7; 9 bases map to TRBD1. The germline V gene has CDR1 LGHDT and CDR2 YNNKEL (reference sequence). V trimming: 3 bases; J trimming: 2 bases; junction bases outside the gene matches: 17. The CDR3 is 19 residues long. CDR3 amino acids: CASSHPQLGRDRVTYEQYF. The CDR3 coding sequence is TGTGCCAGCAGCCATCCCCAACTTGGGAGGGACAGGGTCACCTACGAGCAGTACTTC.

The rearrangement links TRBV7-9 to TRBJ2-1, with 8 positions matching TRBD2. This CDR3 spans 15 amino acids. Germline values: CDR1 SEHNR, CDR2 FQNEAQ (reference sequence). J gave up 1 base and V 3 bases, and 2 bases lay outside the gene matches. The CDR3, as DNA: TGTGCCAGCAGCTTGGTAGCGGGGTCCTACAATGAGCAGTTCTTC. Its translation: CASSLVAGSYNEQFF.

The gene calls are TRBV6-6 and TRBJ2-7; weak D call: TRBD2 (5 bases). The CDR3 runs 16 residues. Trimming took 2 bases from V and 4 from J, leaving 18 bases between them. Germline V lookup: CDR1 MNHNY, CDR2 SVGAGI (reference sequence). CDR3 amino acids: CASSYTLSAGGYEQYF. The CDR3 bases are TGTGCCAGCAGTTACACCCTTTCCGCGGGCGGGTACGAGCAGTACTTC.

The chain recombines TRBV4-1 with TRBJ1-6; the match to TRBD1 covers 8 bases. This CDR3 contains 17 residues. Looked up from germline, CDR1 is MGHRA and CDR2 is YSYEKL. V trimming: 2 bases; J trimming: 9 bases; junction bases outside the gene matches: 12. CDR3 nucleotide sequence: TGCGCCAGCAGCCAACCGGCCAGGGGGCGCGGGCGTTCACCCCTCCACTTT. Amino acids: CASSQPARGRGRSPLHF.

The chain uses TRBV5-1 and TRBJ2-5; no firm D call. This CDR3 has 15 amino acids. V was cut by 2 bases and J by 0 bases, with 11 bases left in between. Per germline, CDR1 SGHRS and CDR2 YFSETQ. The CDR3 nucleotides read TGCGCCAGCAGCTTAACGGGTTCTGACCAAGAGACCCAGTACTTC. This gives the protein CASSLTGSDQETQYF.

This chain links TRBV18 with TRBJ2-1; D is unresolved. Trimming cost V 3 bases and J 8 bases, with 8 bases left between them. This CDR3 spans 12 amino acids. Germline lookup yields CDR1 KGHSH and CDR2 LQKENI. CDR3 loop: CASSPRWDEQFF. The CDR3 DNA reads as TGTGCCAGCTCACCGCGGTGGGATGAGCAGTTCTTC. The full variable domain, completed using reference TRBV18 and TRBJ2-1, is NAGVMQNPRHLVRRRGQEARLRCSPMKGHSHVYWYRQLPEEGLKFMVYLQKENIIDESGMPKERFSAEFPKEGPSILRIQQVVRGDSAAYFCASSPRWDEQFFGPGTRLTVL.

A single count supports this clone. The chain combines TRBV7-3 with TRBJ2-7; TRBD1 might be the D (6 bases). Germline V gene data show CDR1 as SGHTA and CDR2 as FQGTGA. V lost 5 bases and J 5 bases, leaving 13 bases between the germline ends. This CDR3 region has 13 residues. CDR3 bases: TGTGCCAGCAGCCTCAACAGGGTCGACGAGCAGTACTTC. It yields the protein CASSLNRVDEQYF.

The chain couples TRBV4-1 to TRBJ2-1; 7 bases match TRBD2. V gave up 0 bases and J gave up 5 bases; unmatched junction bases: 4. The germline gives CDR1 MGHRA, CDR2 YSYEKL. This CDR3 region has 15 residues. CDR3 nucleotide sequence: TGCGCCAGCAGCCAAGACGGGGGGAACCACAATGAGCAGTTCTTC. Translating gives CASSQDGGNHNEQFF.

Details on this clone: Other nucleotide sequences from this sample produce the same CDR3. V usage is TRBV7-6 and J usage is TRBJ2-5; TRBD2 agrees at 13 bases. V was pared by 3 bases and J by 3 bases, with 4 bases of the junction left unmatched. The CDR3 totals 16 residues. The V gene's germline CDR1 is SGHVS and CDR2 FNYEAQ. DNA for the CDR3: TGTGCCAGCAGCTTTCCGGGACTAGCGGGGAAAGAGACCCAGTACTTC. It is translated as CASSFPGLAGKETQYF.

This clone was detected only once. V usage is TRBV12-3 or TRBV12-4 and J usage is TRBJ1-5; the D gene is possibly TRBD1 (5 bases). The CDR3 spans 13 residues. The V gene lost 7 bases and the J gene lost 9 bases, with 16 bases spanning the gap. The CDR3 DNA follows: TGTGCCAGCAAAGCCTGGGGCTGGGGGCCCCAGCATTTT. It specifies CASKAWGWGPQHF.

The chain joins TRBV6-6 to TRBJ1-2, with TRBD1 matching 7 bases. This CDR3 is 13 amino acids long. Per the germline V gene, CDR1 is MNHNY and CDR2 is SVGAGI (reference sequence). J lost 6 bases, V lost 2 bases, and 3 bases had no gene match. CDR3 sequence: CASSYPGTDGYTF. The DNA for the CDR3 is TGTGCCAGCAGTTACCCCGGGACAGATGGCTACACCTTC.

This clone has only a few counts. The J gene is TRBJ1-2, the V gene TRBV2; D is unresolved. Germline CDR1 SNHLY, CDR2 FYNNEI. CDR3 length: 14 amino acids. Trimming cost V 0 bases and J 5 bases, with 10 bases left between them. The CDR3 sequence is CASSEAGRLYGYTF. The CDR3, as DNA: TGTGCCAGCAGTGAAGCAGGGAGGCTGTATGGCTACACCTTC.

The genes are TRBV4-3 and TRBJ2-2; weak D call: TRBD1 (6 bases). V was shortened by 1 base and J by 0 bases, with 9 bases between the two germline ends. Looked up from germline, CDR1 is LGHNA and CDR2 is YSLEER. The CDR3 sequence is 16 residues long. In nucleotides, the CDR3 is TGCGCCAGCAGCCAAGGACAGGCGTCGAACACCGGGGAGCTGTTTTTT. Its translation is CASSQGQASNTGELFF.

This chain uses TRBV7-6 with TRBJ2-1; TRBD1 agrees at 12 bases. The CDR3 is 17 amino acids. Germline CDR1 is SGHVS and CDR2 is FNYEAQ. V shed 3 bases, J shed 7 bases, and the junction held 10 bases outside the gene matches. As DNA, the CDR3 is TGTGCCAGCAGCTTGCGGGTCCGGGACAGGGGGCTAAATGAGCAGTTCTTC. Protein sequence: CASSLRVRDRGLNEQFF.

The chain joins TRBV11-3 to TRBJ2-1; the D is unclear. This CDR3 is built from 17 residues. Germline loops: CDR1 SGHNT, CDR2 YENEEA. Trimming removed 4 bases from V and 6 bases from J, with 22 bases in between. CDR3 region: CASSSLSMPEITNEQFF. CDR3 DNA sequence: TGTGCCAGCAGCTCCTTGTCCATGCCGGAGATAACCAATGAGCAGTTCTTC.

A word on this clone: The junction departs from germline at one end; a sequencing error may be responsible. V gene TRBV19 combines with J gene TRBJ2-5; TRBD1 matches 7 bases. Germline CDR1 reads LNHDA; CDR2 reads SQIVND (reference sequence). This CDR3 has 20 amino acids. CDR3 DNA: TGCGCCAGCTCACATACATCTTATCCCACCCACACAGGGGTACAAGAGACCCAGTACTTC. Its protein product is CASSHTSYPTHTGVQETQYF.